The sequence of this T cell receptor (beta chain) was determined in a study of T cells in Graves' hyperthyroidism and ophthalmopathy. This clonotype was seen repeatedly, ten times or more. Antigen: not known. Amplification yielded TCR beta CDR3 regions, with RNA transcripts as the source. The study used the HTBI primer set for a first-round RT-PCR of the TCR CDR3. TCRdb recomputed calls from the multiplex PCR reads with MiXCR, one row per CDR3 protein. Here the sample spans around 240,000 distinct CDR3 sequences, roughly 15% being singletons. General observations from the study: Most thyroid clonotypes expanded above 0.001 appeared in blood too. Model output signaled ophthalmopathy a median approximately six months ahead of onset.

The sequenced material came from blood. The clonotype was recovered from a woman younger than 30 with Graves' ophthalmopathy.

CDR3 residues: CASSPHPGSTEAFF. DNA for the CDR3: TGTGCCAGCAGCCCCCATCCAGGGAGCACTGAAGCTTTCTTT. The chain employs TRBV11-3 and TRBJ1-1, with a possible D match to TRBD1 (5 bases). With 5 bases removed from V and 4 bases from J, the gap between germline ends came to 14 bases. The CDR3 totals 14 residues. Looked up from germline, CDR1 is SGHNT and CDR2 is YENEEA.